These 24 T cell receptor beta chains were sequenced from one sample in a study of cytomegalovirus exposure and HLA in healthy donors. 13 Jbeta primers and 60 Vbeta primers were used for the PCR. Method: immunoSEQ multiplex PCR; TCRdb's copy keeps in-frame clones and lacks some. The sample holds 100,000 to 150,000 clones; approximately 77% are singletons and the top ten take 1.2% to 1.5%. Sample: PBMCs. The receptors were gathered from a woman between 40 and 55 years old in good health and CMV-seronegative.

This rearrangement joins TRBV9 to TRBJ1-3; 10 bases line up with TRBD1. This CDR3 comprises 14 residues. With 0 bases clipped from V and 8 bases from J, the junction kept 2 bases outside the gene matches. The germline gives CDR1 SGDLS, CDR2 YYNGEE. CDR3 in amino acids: CASSVVGTGDTIYF. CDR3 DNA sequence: TGTGCCAGCAGCGTAGTTGGGACAGGGGACACCATATATTTT.

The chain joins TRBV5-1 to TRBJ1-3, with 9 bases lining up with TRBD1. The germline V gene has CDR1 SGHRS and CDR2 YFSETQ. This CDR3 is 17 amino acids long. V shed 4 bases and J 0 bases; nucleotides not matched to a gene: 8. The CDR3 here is CASSLPGQGISGNTIYF. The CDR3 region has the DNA TGCGCCAGCAGCCTTCCAGGACAGGGGATCTCTGGAAACACCATATATTTT.

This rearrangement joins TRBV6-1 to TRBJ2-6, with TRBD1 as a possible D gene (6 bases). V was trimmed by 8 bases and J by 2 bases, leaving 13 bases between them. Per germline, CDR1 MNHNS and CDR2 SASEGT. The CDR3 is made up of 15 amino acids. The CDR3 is CASGPGQAGANVLTF. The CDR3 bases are TGTGCCAGCGGCCCGGGACAAGCTGGGGCCAACGTCCTGACTTTC.

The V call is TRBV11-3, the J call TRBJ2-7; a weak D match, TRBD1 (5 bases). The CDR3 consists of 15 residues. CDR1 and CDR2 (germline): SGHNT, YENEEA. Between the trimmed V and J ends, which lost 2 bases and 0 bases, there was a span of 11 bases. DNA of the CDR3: TGTGCCAGCAGCTTATCAGGGATCAGCTCCTACGAGCAGTACTTC. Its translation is CASSLSGISSYEQYF.

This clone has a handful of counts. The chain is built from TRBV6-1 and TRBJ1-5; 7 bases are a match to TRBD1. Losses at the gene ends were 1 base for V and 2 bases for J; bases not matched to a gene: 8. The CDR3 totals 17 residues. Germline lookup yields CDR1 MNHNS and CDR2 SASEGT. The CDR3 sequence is CASSEDRGRVRNQPQHF. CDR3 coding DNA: TGTGCCAGCAGTGAAGATAGGGGGCGAGTCCGCAATCAGCCCCAGCATTTT.

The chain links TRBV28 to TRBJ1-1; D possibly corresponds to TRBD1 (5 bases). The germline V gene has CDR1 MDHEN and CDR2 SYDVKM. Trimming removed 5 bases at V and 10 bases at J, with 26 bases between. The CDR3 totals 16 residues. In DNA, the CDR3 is TGTGCCAGCAGTCGGCATAGCAGGACCTTAATGGGGGGAGCTTTCTTT. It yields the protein CASSRHSRTLMGGAFF.

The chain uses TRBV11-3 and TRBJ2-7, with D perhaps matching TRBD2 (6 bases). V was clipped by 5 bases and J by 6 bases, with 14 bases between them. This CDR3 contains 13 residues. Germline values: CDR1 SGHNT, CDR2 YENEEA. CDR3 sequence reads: CASSPSSGGEQYF. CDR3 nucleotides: TGTGCCAGCAGCCCTTCTTCCGGGGGCGAGCAGTACTTC.

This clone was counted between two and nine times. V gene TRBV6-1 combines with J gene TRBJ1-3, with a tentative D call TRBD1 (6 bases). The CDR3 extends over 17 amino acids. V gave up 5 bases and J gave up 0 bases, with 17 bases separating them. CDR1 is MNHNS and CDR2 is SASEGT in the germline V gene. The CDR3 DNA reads TGTGCCAGCAGTCAAGACCGACAGGTGTACTCTGGAAACACCATATATTTT. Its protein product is CASSQDRQVYSGNTIYF.

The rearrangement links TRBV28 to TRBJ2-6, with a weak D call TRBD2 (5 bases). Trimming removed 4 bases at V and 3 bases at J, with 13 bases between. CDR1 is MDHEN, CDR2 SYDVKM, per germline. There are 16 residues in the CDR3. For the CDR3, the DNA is TGTGCCAGCAGTTCCTCACTAGTCGGTGGGGCCAACGTCCTGACTTTC. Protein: CASSSSLVGGANVLTF.

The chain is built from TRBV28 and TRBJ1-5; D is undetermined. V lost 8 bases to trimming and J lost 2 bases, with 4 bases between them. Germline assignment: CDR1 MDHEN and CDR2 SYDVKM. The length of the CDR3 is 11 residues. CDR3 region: CASRGNQPQHF. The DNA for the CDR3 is TGTGCCAGCCGGGGCAATCAGCCCCAGCATTTT.

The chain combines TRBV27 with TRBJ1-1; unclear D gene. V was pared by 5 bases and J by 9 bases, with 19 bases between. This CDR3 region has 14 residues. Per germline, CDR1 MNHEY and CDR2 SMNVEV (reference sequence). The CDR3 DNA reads TGTGCCAGCAGTCCCGAACACCTTTTGAAAAAAGCTTTCTTT. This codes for CASSPEHLLKKAFF.

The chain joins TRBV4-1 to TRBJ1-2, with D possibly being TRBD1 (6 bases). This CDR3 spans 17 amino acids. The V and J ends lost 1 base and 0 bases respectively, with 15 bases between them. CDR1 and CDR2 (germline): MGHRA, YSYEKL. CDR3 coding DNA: TGCGCCAGCAGCCAAGGCCTACAGGGAAGGGCTAACTATGGCTACACCTTC. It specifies CASSQGLQGRANYGYTF.

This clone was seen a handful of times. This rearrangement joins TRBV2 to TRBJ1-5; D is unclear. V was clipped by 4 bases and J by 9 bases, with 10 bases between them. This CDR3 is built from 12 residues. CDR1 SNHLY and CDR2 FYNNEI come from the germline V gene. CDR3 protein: CASSAEFGPQHF. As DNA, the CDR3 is TGTGCCAGCAGTGCCGAATTCGGGCCCCAGCATTTT.

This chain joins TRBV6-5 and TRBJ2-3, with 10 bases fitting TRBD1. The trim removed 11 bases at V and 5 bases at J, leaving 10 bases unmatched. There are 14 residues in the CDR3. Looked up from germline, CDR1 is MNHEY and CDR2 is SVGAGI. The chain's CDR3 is CASNRDRGIDTQYF. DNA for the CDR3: TGTGCCTCGAACCGGGACAGGGGTATAGATACGCAGTATTTT.

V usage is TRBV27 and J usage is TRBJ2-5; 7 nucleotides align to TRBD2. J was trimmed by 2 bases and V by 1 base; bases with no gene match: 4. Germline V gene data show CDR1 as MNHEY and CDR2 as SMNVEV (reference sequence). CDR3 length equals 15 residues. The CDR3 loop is CASSLYGEGQETQYF. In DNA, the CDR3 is TGTGCCAGCAGTTTATATGGGGAGGGGCAAGAGACCCAGTACTTC.

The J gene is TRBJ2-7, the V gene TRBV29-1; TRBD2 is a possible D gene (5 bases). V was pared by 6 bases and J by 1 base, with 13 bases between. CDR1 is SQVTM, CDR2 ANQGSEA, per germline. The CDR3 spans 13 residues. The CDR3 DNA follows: TGCAGCGTGGGCCCGGGGAGATCCTACGAGCAGTACTTC. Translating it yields CSVGPGRSYEQYF.

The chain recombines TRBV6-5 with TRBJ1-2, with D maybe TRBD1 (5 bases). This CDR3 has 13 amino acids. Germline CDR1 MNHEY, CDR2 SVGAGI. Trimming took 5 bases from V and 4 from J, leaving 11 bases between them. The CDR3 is CASSPGPTYGYTF. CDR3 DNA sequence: TGTGCCAGCAGTCCAGGGCCTACCTATGGCTACACCTTC.

This CDR3 reads CASILRGSSYNEQFF. CDR3 coding DNA: TGTGCCAGCATTTTAAGAGGGAGCTCCTACAATGAGCAGTTCTTC. The rearrangement joins TRBV6-1 to TRBJ2-1; maybe TRBD2 (5 bases). CDR3 length: 15 residues. Trimming left V 7 bases short and J 0 bases short, with 13 bases between. In germline, CDR1 is MNHNS, CDR2 SASEGT.

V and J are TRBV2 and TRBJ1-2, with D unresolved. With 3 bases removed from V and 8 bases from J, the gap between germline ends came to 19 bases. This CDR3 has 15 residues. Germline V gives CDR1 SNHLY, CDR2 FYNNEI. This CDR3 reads CASSDEVVSSVGYTF. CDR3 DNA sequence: TGTGCCAGCAGTGATGAGGTAGTCTCCAGTGTGGGCTACACCTTC.

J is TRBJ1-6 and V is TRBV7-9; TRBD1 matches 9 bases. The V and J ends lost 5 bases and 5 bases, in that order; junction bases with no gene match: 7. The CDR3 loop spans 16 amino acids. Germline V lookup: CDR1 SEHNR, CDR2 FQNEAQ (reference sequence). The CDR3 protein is CASSHRTGADNSPLHF. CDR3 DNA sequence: TGTGCCAGCAGCCATCGGACAGGGGCAGATAATTCACCCCTCCACTTT. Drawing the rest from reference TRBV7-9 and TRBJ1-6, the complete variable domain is DTGVSQNPRHKITKRGQNVTFRCDPISEHNRLYWYRQTLGQGPEFLTYFQNEAQLEKSRLLSDRFSAERPKGSFSTLEIQRTEQGDSAMYLCASSHRTGADNSPLHFGNGTRLTVT.

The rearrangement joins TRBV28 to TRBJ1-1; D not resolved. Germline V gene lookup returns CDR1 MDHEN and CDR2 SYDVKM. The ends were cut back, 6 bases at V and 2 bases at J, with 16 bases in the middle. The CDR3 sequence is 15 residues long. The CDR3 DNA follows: TGTGCCAGCAGCCCCAGCGACCTAAAAAACACTGAAGCTTTCTTT. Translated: CASSPSDLKNTEAFF. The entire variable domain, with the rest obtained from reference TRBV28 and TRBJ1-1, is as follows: DVKVTQSSRYLVKRTGEKVFLECVQDMDHENMFWYRQDPGLGLRLIYFSYDVKMKEKGDIPEGYSVSREKKERFSLILESASTNQTSMYLCASSPSDLKNTEAFFGQGTRLTVV.

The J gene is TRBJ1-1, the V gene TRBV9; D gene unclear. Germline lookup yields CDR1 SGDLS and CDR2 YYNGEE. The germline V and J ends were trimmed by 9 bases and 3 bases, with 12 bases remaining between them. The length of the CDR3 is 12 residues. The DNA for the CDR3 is TGTGCCACCCGGCCGCAGGACACTGAAGCTTTCTTT. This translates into CATRPQDTEAFF.

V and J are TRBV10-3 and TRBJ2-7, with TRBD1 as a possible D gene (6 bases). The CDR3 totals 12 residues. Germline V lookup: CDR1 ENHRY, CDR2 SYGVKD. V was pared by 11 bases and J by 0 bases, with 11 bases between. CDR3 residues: CAFRTASYEQYF. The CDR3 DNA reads TGTGCCTTTCGGACAGCCTCCTACGAGCAGTACTTC.

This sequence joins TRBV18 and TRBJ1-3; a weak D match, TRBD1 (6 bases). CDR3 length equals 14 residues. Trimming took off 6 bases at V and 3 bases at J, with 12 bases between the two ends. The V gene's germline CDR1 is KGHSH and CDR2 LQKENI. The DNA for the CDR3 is TGTGCCAGCTCTCAACAGGGATATGGAAACACCATATATTTT. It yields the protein CASSQQGYGNTIYF. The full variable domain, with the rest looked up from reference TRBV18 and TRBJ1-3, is NAGVMQNPRHLVRRRGQEARLRCSPMKGHSHVYWYRQLPEEGLKFMVYLQKENIIDESGMPKERFSAEFPKEGPSILRIQQVVRGDSAAYFCASSQQGYGNTIYFGEGSWLTVV.